The 14 T cell receptor beta chains presented below share a single source sample, sequenced in a study of CD8 T cells in ankylosing spondylitis. TCRdb redid the calling of the 5' RACE reads with MiXCR, one entry per CDR3 protein. The sample yields about 69,000 distinct CDR3 sequences, under 5.5% seen once. The source material was blood, either unsorted or a sorted T cell fraction (not recorded which). These receptors all stem from a male donor with ankylosing spondylitis or in good health (not recorded which).

The table lists this clonotype with many counts. J is TRBJ1-2 and V is TRBV4-3; 8 nucleotides agree with TRBD1. The V segment lost 1 base and the J segment 3 bases; nucleotides outside the gene matches: 16. The V gene's germline CDR1 is LGHNA and CDR2 YSLEER. This CDR3 is 19 amino acids long. The CDR3 loop reads CASSQVRGQGVWSDYGYTF. The CDR3 DNA reads TGCGCCAGCAGCCAAGTCCGCGGACAGGGAGTTTGGAGTGACTATGGCTACACCTTC.

At least ten counts were recorded for this clonotype. This sequence joins TRBV10-3 and TRBJ1-5; 9 nucleotides match TRBD1. CDR1 and CDR2 from the germline V gene are ENHRY and SYGVKD. Trimming removed 5 bases from V and 5 bases from J; junction bases left unmatched: 4. The CDR3 consists of 14 residues. The CDR3 is CAISPRQGDQPQHF. The CDR3 coding sequence is TGTGCCATCAGTCCCCGACAGGGGGATCAGCCCCAGCATTTT.

This clonotype was found many times. The chain links TRBV5-1 to TRBJ2-7; TRBD1 might be the D (5 bases). Germline CDR1 SGHRS, CDR2 YFSETQ. The V end was cut by 4 bases, the J end by 0 bases, with 14 bases between. The CDR3 covers 15 residues. CDR3 DNA sequence: TGCGCCAGCAGCGCGGACACTTTTCCCTCCTACGAGCAGTACTTC. This encodes CASSADTFPSYEQYF. The whole variable domain, remainder taken from reference TRBV5-1 and TRBJ2-7, is KAGVTQTPRYLIKTRGQQVTLSCSPISGHRSVSWYQQTPGQGLQFLFEYFSETQRNKGNFPGRFSGRQFSNSRSEMNVSTLELGDSALYLCASSADTFPSYEQYFGPGTRLTVT.

This clonotype was detected ten times or more. The rearrangement uses TRBV5-1 and TRBJ2-5, with 8 bases fitting TRBD1. Trimming at V came to 4 bases and at J to 2 bases, leaving 4 bases not matched to a gene. The CDR3 has 14 amino acids. CDR1 is SGHRS and CDR2 is YFSETQ in the germline V gene. CDR3 sequence: CASSPGQGQETQYF. In DNA form, the CDR3 reads TGCGCCAGCAGCCCCGGACAGGGACAAGAGACCCAGTACTTC.

This clonotype showed up many times. J is TRBJ2-5 and V is TRBV5-5; the D is unclear. Germline-derived CDR1 and CDR2 are SGHKS and YYEKEE (reference sequence). V lost 2 bases, J lost 2 bases, and 7 bases lay in between. This CDR3 spans 13 amino acids. The CDR3: CASSLWVQETQYF. CDR3 coding DNA: TGTGCCAGCAGCTTATGGGTGCAAGAGACCCAGTACTTC.

The J gene is TRBJ2-2, the V gene TRBV20-1, with TRBD2 matching over 9 bases. V dropped 3 bases and J dropped 1; count of bases not matched to a gene: 9. CDR1 and CDR2 from the germline V gene are DFQATT and SNEGSKA (reference sequence). The CDR3 has 17 amino acids. CDR3 sequence reads: CSASRVAGDLNTGELFF. CDR3 nucleotides: TGCAGTGCTAGTAGGGTAGCGGGGGACTTGAACACCGGGGAGCTGTTTTTT.

This clonotype was picked up many times. This chain connects TRBV6-6 to TRBJ2-4; 8 bases agree with TRBD1. Germline assignment: CDR1 MNHNY and CDR2 SVGAGI (reference sequence). The ends lost 8 bases at V and 2 bases at J; junction bases unmatched: 17. The CDR3 covers 18 residues. The CDR3 loop reads CASALGQALGATKNIQYF. CDR3 bases: TGTGCCAGCGCCCTGGGACAGGCCCTAGGTGCGACCAAAAACATTCAGTACTTC.

The V call is TRBV3-1, the J call TRBJ2-4; perhaps TRBD2 as D (5 bases). Germline lookup yields CDR1 LGHDT and CDR2 YNNKEL (reference sequence). The CDR3 has 15 amino acids. The germline V and J ends were trimmed by 1 base and 9 bases, with 16 bases remaining between them. The CDR3 reads CASSQGVNGVGIQYF. CDR3 bases: TGTGCCAGCAGCCAAGGTGTGAACGGGGTAGGCATTCAGTACTTC. Full variable domain (remainder filled in from reference TRBV3-1 and TRBJ2-4): DTAVSQTPKYLVTQMGNDKSIKCEQNLGHDTMYWYKQDSKKFLKIMFSYNNKELIINETVPNRFSPKSPDKAHLNLHINSLELGDSAVYFCASSQGVNGVGIQYFGAGTRLSVL.

This clonotype has a count of ten or more. V and J are TRBV7-9 and TRBJ2-3; D gene uncertain. Trimming left V 0 bases short and J 5 bases short, with 9 bases between. CDR1 is SEHNR and CDR2 is FQNEAQ in the germline V gene (reference sequence). The CDR3 runs to 14 residues. CDR3 region: CASSLAEQRDTQYF. In DNA, the CDR3 is TGTGCCAGCAGCTTAGCCGAACAGAGAGATACGCAGTATTTT. The whole variable domain, filled in from reference TRBV7-9 and TRBJ2-3, reads DTGVSQNPRHKITKRGQNVTFRCDPISEHNRLYWYRQTLGQGPEFLTYFQNEAQLEKSRLLSDRFSAERPKGSFSTLEIQRTEQGDSAMYLCASSLAEQRDTQYFGPGTRLTVL.

This clonotype was seen ten or more times. The rearrangement links TRBV19 to TRBJ2-2; no clear D. The CDR3 runs to 15 residues. V was pared by 8 bases and J by 0 bases, with 13 bases between. The germline CDR1 and CDR2 sequences are LNHDA and SQIVND (reference sequence). The CDR3 loop is CASAQRGANTGELFF. Written as DNA, the CDR3 is TGTGCCAGTGCCCAGCGAGGCGCGAACACCGGGGAGCTGTTTTTT.

This clonotype has at least ten counts. This sequence joins TRBV5-1 and TRBJ2-3; 8 bases map to TRBD2. V gave up 2 bases and J gave up 7 bases; unmatched junction bases: 6. The CDR3 runs to 14 residues. CDR1 is SGHRS and CDR2 is YFSETQ in the germline V gene. The CDR3: CASSFGLADNTQYF. Written as DNA, the CDR3 is TGCGCCAGCAGCTTTGGACTAGCAGATAATACGCAGTATTTT.

This clonotype was counted many times. This rearrangement joins TRBV6-2 or TRBV6-3 to TRBJ1-1; weak D call: TRBD1 (5 bases). Germline loops: CDR1 MNHEY, CDR2 SVGEGT. V shed 4 bases and J shed 1 base, with 7 bases lying between them. This CDR3 contains 13 residues. Here the CDR3 DNA reads TGTGCCAGCAGTTCGACAGCGAACACTGAAGCTTTCTTT. Its translation: CASSSTANTEAFF.

This clonotype occurred many times. This chain uses TRBV6-2 or TRBV6-3 with TRBJ2-2; D is ambiguous. The CDR3 contains 12 residues. The germline CDR1 and CDR2 sequences are MNHEY and SVGEGT. Trimming removed 6 bases from V and 7 bases from J, with 9 bases in between. The DNA for the CDR3 is TGTGCCAGCAGACCGACACTCGGGGAGCTGTTTTTT. Translating it yields CASRPTLGELFF.

This clonotype was seen ten or more times. The chain carries TRBV20-1 and TRBJ2-7, with D possibly TRBD2 on 6 matching bases. V was pared by 1 base and J by 5 bases, with 12 bases between. The germline gives CDR1 DFQATT, CDR2 SNEGSKA (reference sequence). CDR3 length equals 13 residues. The CDR3 DNA reads TGCAGTGCTAGAGGGGGAGGCCGAAACGAGCAGTACTTC. The encoded protein is CSARGGGRNEQYF.